These 4 T cell receptor beta chains came from one sample sequenced in a study of blood T cell repertoires in COVID-19. Method: immunoSEQ multiplex PCR; TCRdb's copy keeps in-frame clones and lacks some. Of about 70,000 clones in the sample, 70% to 90% are singletons; the top ten hold about 12%. The sample was peripheral blood. The receptors were sampled from a human donor in a cohort sampled during active COVID-19.

CDR3 sequence reads: CASSSGRREQYF. Written as DNA, the CDR3 is TGTGCCAGCAGCTCAGGGCGAAGGGAGCAGTACTTC. The gene calls are TRBV6-5 and TRBJ2-7; D possibly corresponds to TRBD1 (5 bases). This CDR3 spans 12 amino acids. The V and J ends lost 6 bases and 7 bases respectively, with 13 bases between them. Per germline, CDR1 MNHEY and CDR2 SVGAGI.

This sequence joins TRBV12-3 or TRBV12-4 and TRBJ2-7; tentatively, D is TRBD2 (6 bases). Trimming left V 3 bases short and J 6 bases short, with 6 bases between. This CDR3 has 11 amino acids. CDR3 in amino acids: CASSFGGEQYF. The CDR3 region has the DNA TGTGCCAGCAGTTTCGGGGGCGAGCAGTACTTC.

The chain links TRBV7-2 to TRBJ1-2, with D possibly being TRBD1 (5 bases). Germline CDR1 and CDR2: SGHTA and FQGNSA. The CDR3 consists of 14 residues. Deletions cut 4 bases from V and 8 bases from J, with 17 bases between. The CDR3 DNA reads as TGTGCCAGCAGCTCCGGGTCAGACAGATACGGCTACACCTTC. Protein: CASSSGSDRYGYTF.

This chain joins TRBV18 and TRBJ1-5; TRBD1 might be the D (6 bases). V was cut by 6 bases and J by 6 bases, with 24 bases left in between. CDR1 is KGHSH, CDR2 LQKENI, per germline. The CDR3 is made up of 17 amino acids. CDR3 region: CASSTVGGVSGIQPQHF. For the CDR3, the DNA is TGTGCCAGCTCCACGGTAGGGGGGGTTAGTGGGATTCAGCCCCAGCATTTT.